The 21 T cell receptor beta chains reported below all come from one sample, sequenced in a study of T-cell memory formation after mild COVID-19. TCRdb passed the 5' RACE reads through MiXCR, listing each CDR3 protein once. This table holds around 130,000 distinct CDR3 sequences, around 6.3% found once. The sequencing input was PBMCs or a T cell subset sorted from them (not recorded which). These receptors all come from an adult woman who had mild COVID-19 (a few samples of this study predate the infection). Cell type and time point are not known.

This clonotype was seen a few times. The chain is built from TRBV20-1 and TRBJ2-5, with 12 bases that match TRBD2. Germline CDR1 and CDR2: DFQATT and SNEGSKA (reference sequence). V dropped 0 bases and J dropped 5; count of bases not matched to a gene: 16. CDR3 length: 19 residues. The CDR3 nucleotides read TGCAGTGCTAGAGAGGGGTGGACTAGCGGGGCCCCCACCCGGGAGACCCAGTACTTC. Encoded protein: CSAREGWTSGAPTRETQYF.

V and J are TRBV7-8 and TRBJ1-2; D unresolved. In germline, CDR1 is SGHVS, CDR2 FQNEAQ. The CDR3 consists of 13 residues. Trimming took 4 bases from V and 2 from J, leaving 8 bases between them. CDR3 DNA: TGTGCCAGCAGCTCGACTGTCAACTATGGCTACACCTTC. This encodes CASSSTVNYGYTF.

Only a few counts were recorded for this clonotype. J is TRBJ2-7 and V is TRBV20-1, with TRBD2 matching 11 bases. CDR3 length: 17 amino acids. Trimming cost V 0 bases and J 4 bases; bases outside gene matches: 11. CDR1 is DFQATT and CDR2 is SNEGSKA in the germline V gene (reference sequence). CDR3 in amino acids: CSARDKSRLAGLYEQYF. The DNA of the CDR3 is TGCAGTGCTAGAGATAAATCTCGACTAGCGGGACTATACGAGCAGTACTTC.

This clonotype was found many times. The chain recombines TRBV5-1 with TRBJ2-2; 8 nucleotides match TRBD2. CDR1 is SGHRS, CDR2 YFSETQ, per germline. The CDR3 totals 15 residues. J gave up 6 bases and V 3 bases, and 7 bases lay outside the gene matches. DNA for the CDR3: TGCGCCAGCAGCTCCGGGAGGGCGTACGCCGGGGAGCTGTTTTTT. This sequence encodes CASSSGRAYAGELFF.

The chain uses TRBV20-1 and TRBJ2-3, with 7 bases fitting TRBD1. CDR1 is DFQATT and CDR2 is SNEGSKA in the germline V gene (reference sequence). With 2 bases clipped from V and 7 bases from J, the junction kept 12 bases outside the gene matches. The CDR3 has 15 residues. DNA of the CDR3: TGCAGTGCTAGATATCTAAGACAGGGAGCATATACGCAGTATTTT. Its protein product is CSARYLRQGAYTQYF.

This clonotype was seen at least ten times. V and J are TRBV4-2 and TRBJ2-7; 7 bases agree with TRBD1. V trimming: 3 bases; J trimming: 0 bases; junction bases outside the gene matches: 11. Germline V gene lookup returns CDR1 LGHNA and CDR2 YNFKEQ. There are 17 residues in the CDR3. The CDR3 reads CASSQTGTVKSSYEQYF. The CDR3 region has the DNA TGTGCCAGCAGCCAGACCGGGACAGTCAAAAGCTCCTACGAGCAGTACTTC.

This clonotype was detected only a few times. The chain has TRBV3-1 and TRBJ1-1; D not resolved. The CDR3 consists of 15 residues. Germline CDR1 LGHDT, CDR2 YNNKEL (reference sequence). Deletions cut 1 base from V and 0 bases from J, with 9 bases between. CDR3 amino acids: CASSQGEGLNTEAFF. The CDR3 DNA sequence: TGTGCCAGCAGCCAAGGAGAGGGATTGAACACTGAAGCTTTCTTT.

This clonotype was counted a few times. The chain has TRBV7-8 and TRBJ2-3, with a tentative D call TRBD2 (6 bases). With 2 bases removed from V and 0 bases from J, the gap between germline ends came to 15 bases. Germline V lookup: CDR1 SGHVS, CDR2 FQNEAQ. The CDR3 has 17 amino acids. CDR3 coding DNA: TGTGCCAGCAGCTTACGCGGGGTCCACGCTAGCACAGATACGCAGTATTTT. It is translated as CASSLRGVHASTDTQYF.

This clonotype was seen at least ten times. The chain uses TRBV20-1 and TRBJ2-7, with 8 bases matching TRBD1. This CDR3 has 13 amino acids. The V and J ends lost 1 base and 4 bases, in that order; junction bases with no gene match: 3. The germline CDR1 and CDR2 sequences are DFQATT and SNEGSKA (reference sequence). This chain's CDR3 is CSARAYRGYEQYF. CDR3 DNA: TGCAGTGCTAGAGCCTACAGGGGGTACGAGCAGTACTTC.

This chain uses TRBV6-2 or TRBV6-3 with TRBJ1-5; D ambiguous. Germline-derived CDR1 and CDR2 are MNHEY and SVGEGT. There are 15 residues in the CDR3. The ends were cut back, 2 bases at V and 0 bases at J, with 8 bases in the middle. The CDR3 sequence is CASSYGRSSNQPQHF. The CDR3, as DNA: TGTGCCAGCAGTTACGGTCGGAGTAGCAATCAGCCCCAGCATTTT.

The chain uses TRBV15 and TRBJ1-5; D is perhaps TRBD1 (5 bases). The V gene's germline CDR1 is LNHNV and CDR2 YYDKDF (reference sequence). The V gene lost 1 base and the J gene lost 7 bases, with 11 bases spanning the gap. There are 14 residues in the CDR3. CDR3 coding DNA: TGTGCCACCAGCAGAGGGGCTGAGGGGCAGCCCCAGCATTTT. As protein: CATSRGAEGQPQHF. Full variable domain (missing parts from reference TRBV15 and TRBJ1-5): DAMVIQNPRYQVTQFGKPVTLSCSQTLNHNVMYWYQQKSSQAPKLLFHYYDKDFNNEADTPDNFQSRRPNTSFCFLDIRSPGLGDTAMYLCATSRGAEGQPQHFGDGTRLSIL.

The table lists this clonotype with a few counts. The V call is TRBV30, the J call TRBJ2-3, with a tentative D call TRBD1 (5 bases). Trimming stripped 5 bases from V and 1 base from J, with 16 bases between. The CDR3 has 15 amino acids. Germline V gene lookup returns CDR1 GTSNPN and CDR2 SVGIG (reference sequence). This CDR3 is CAWDPIAGRTDTQYF. CDR3 sequence (DNA): TGTGCCTGGGACCCGATCGCAGGGCGCACAGATACGCAGTATTTT.

This clonotype came up many times. The rearrangement links TRBV7-6 to TRBJ2-2, with D maybe TRBD1 (5 bases). V dropped 10 bases and J dropped 5 bases, with 17 bases sitting between them. This CDR3 comprises 14 residues. Germline-derived CDR1 and CDR2 are SGHVS and FNYEAQ. CDR3 in amino acids: CATRSGAGTGELFF. CDR3 DNA: TGTGCCACACGATCGGGCGCAGGGACCGGGGAGCTGTTTTTT.

This clonotype was found many times. This rearrangement joins TRBV29-1 to TRBJ2-1; 9 positions agree with TRBD2. The V and J ends lost 0 bases and 4 bases, in that order; junction bases with no gene match: 7. The CDR3 totals 16 residues. Germline CDR1 SQVTM, CDR2 ANQGSEA. The CDR3 nucleotides are TGCAGCGTTGAAGATATAGTGGGACTAGCTTACAATGAGCAGTTCTTC. Its translation: CSVEDIVGLAYNEQFF.

This clonotype was counted only a few times. The rearrangement joins TRBV2 to TRBJ2-1; perhaps TRBD2 as D (5 bases). Trimming took 5 bases from V and 2 from J, leaving 13 bases between them. The germline CDR1 and CDR2 sequences are SNHLY and FYNNEI. The CDR3 contains 15 residues. The CDR3 DNA reads TGTGCCAGCAGTCTATCGGGGAGCACCTACAATGAGCAGTTCTTC. The encoded protein is CASSLSGSTYNEQFF.

In this sample, this clonotype turned up a few times. This chain uses TRBV6-2 or TRBV6-3 with TRBJ2-7, with D unclear. The CDR3 is 15 amino acids. Trimming stripped 0 bases from V and 6 bases from J, with 15 bases between. CDR1 is MNHEY, CDR2 SVGEGT, per germline. The CDR3 nucleotides are TGTGCCAGCAGTTACTCGCCCAGCGCCTTTCGCGAGCAGTACTTC. This encodes CASSYSPSAFREQYF.

This clonotype was recorded many times. V gene TRBV7-8 combines with J gene TRBJ1-1, with a tentative D call TRBD1 (5 bases). Per germline, CDR1 SGHVS and CDR2 FQNEAQ. The CDR3 covers 15 residues. The V gene lost 5 bases and the J gene lost 4 bases, with 17 bases spanning the gap. In DNA form, the CDR3 reads TGTGCCAGCAGCCCCCGGAGGGAGAGGGGCACTGAAGCTTTCTTT. Translated: CASSPRRERGTEAFF.

This clonotype was seen more than once but under ten times. The chain is built from TRBV9 and TRBJ2-5; 12 bases map to TRBD2. The CDR3 consists of 15 residues. The V and J ends lost 4 bases and 4 bases, in that order; junction bases with no gene match: 5. CDR1 and CDR2 from the germline V gene are SGDLS and YYNGEE. CDR3 in DNA: TGTGCCAGCAGCCCACGGACTAGCGGGGCAGAGACCCAGTACTTC. It yields the protein CASSPRTSGAETQYF.

This clonotype was seen ten or more times. The rearrangement joins TRBV24-1 to TRBJ2-1; TRBD2 aligns across 13 bases. The CDR3 consists of 17 residues. The germline V gene has CDR1 KGHDR and CDR2 SFDVKD. V trimming: 5 bases; J trimming: 5 bases; junction bases outside the gene matches: 8. CDR3 amino acids: CATSVGTSGRVNNEQFF. The CDR3 nucleotides are TGTGCCACCAGTGTTGGTACTAGCGGGAGGGTAAACAATGAGCAGTTCTTC.

For this clonotype: This may stem from a read error, because a much larger clone lies one nucleotide away. This chain links TRBV3-1 with TRBJ2-7; D unresolved. Germline V CDR1 and CDR2: LGHDT, YNNKEL (reference sequence). V dropped 1 base and J dropped 3 bases, with 1 base sitting between them. The CDR3 runs 11 residues. In nucleotides, the CDR3 is TGTGCCAGCAGCCAAGTCTACGAGCAGTACTTC. This gives the protein CASSQVYEQYF.

The chain links TRBV4-1 to TRBJ2-7; 7 positions match TRBD1. The CDR3 is 14 amino acids. V shed 4 bases, J shed 6 bases, and the junction held 9 bases outside the gene matches. Germline V lookup: CDR1 MGHRA, CDR2 YSYEKL. This CDR3 reads CASSRQGAVREQYF. CDR3 DNA: TGCGCCAGCAGCCGACAGGGTGCGGTACGCGAGCAGTACTTC.